This TCR beta chain originates from a study of read filtering for tumor transcriptome and immune sequencing. The germline V gene has CDR1 SGHTA and CDR2 FQGNSA. CDR3 length: 14 amino acids. Study conclusions and caveats: Even smaller IR-seq throughput identified most shared clonotypes. In IR-seq, single-read clonotypes were approximately 83% of clonotypes but approximately 3.2% of reads. This fraction held mixed bone marrow immune cells after CD138-negative sorting.

In the case of this clonotype: As yet, its antigen is unknown. This may stem from a read error, because a much larger clone lies one nucleotide away.

From roughly 390 ng of RNA, a library with molecular barcoded alpha/delta and beta/gamma adaptors was made. TCRdb re-analysed the reads in MiXCR, keeping a single row per CDR3 protein. The sample records some 130,000 distinct CDR3 sequences, over 10% being singletons. Sequencing used a population of CD138-negative cells sorted from bone marrow. The receptor was isolated from a donor aged 40 or older with multiple myeloma. V and J are TRBV7-2 and TRBJ2-1; TRBD2 matches at 8 bases. CDR3 amino acids: CASSPGLGTNEQLF. CDR3 in DNA: TGTGCCAGCAGCCCGGGACTAGGAACGAATGAGCAGCTCTTC.